These 23 T cell receptor beta chains originate from one sample sequenced in a study of T cell repertoires in cytomegalovirus infection. No cognate antigen is known for these TCRs. TCRdb re-derived calls from the reads in MiXCR, one entry per CDR3 protein. Of about 740,000 distinct CDR3 sequences listed, around a third are singletons. The starting material was cultured PBMCs, obtained from culture after CMV antigen stimulation. The receptors here all came from a human donor in good health (CMV status not recorded). Some clones in this sample may be carry-over from other donors' samples.

The rearrangement links TRBV12-5 to TRBJ2-2, with a tentative D call TRBD1 (6 bases). The CDR3 covers 15 residues. CDR1 and CDR2 (germline): LGHNT, FRNRAP. V lost 6 bases and J 0 bases, leaving 11 bases between the germline ends. The CDR3 bases are TGTGCTAGTGGCCCTGGACAGACGAACACCGGGGAGCTGTTTTTT. This gives the protein CASGPGQTNTGELFF.

This clonotype was counted only a few times. CDR3 amino acids: CASCRGGRGYEQYF. The CDR3 region has the DNA TGTGCCAGTTGCAGAGGGGGCAGGGGCTACGAGCAGTACTTC. The rearrangement links TRBV7-8 to TRBJ2-7; 7 bases fit TRBD1. The CDR3 covers 14 residues. The junction had 11 bases not matched to a gene; V was cut back by 9 bases and J by 3 bases. Per germline, CDR1 SGHVS and CDR2 FQNEAQ.

This clonotype was seen a few times. The rearrangement joins TRBV7-9 to TRBJ2-7, with TRBD1 as a possible D gene (6 bases). The length of the CDR3 is 15 residues. The V and J ends lost 5 bases and 5 bases respectively, with 19 bases between them. Germline V gene lookup returns CDR1 SEHNR and CDR2 FQNEAQ (reference sequence). CDR3 region: CASSPRDTTLNEQYF. The CDR3 DNA follows: TGTGCCAGCAGCCCCCGGGACACAACTCTGAACGAGCAGTACTTC.

A few counts support this clonotype. This sequence joins TRBV18 and TRBJ1-2; perhaps TRBD1 as D (5 bases). Trimming took 3 bases from V and 4 from J, leaving 12 bases between them. Germline V CDR1 and CDR2: KGHSH, LQKENI. CDR3 length equals 14 residues. The DNA of the CDR3 is TGTGCCAGCTCACCCGACGGGGCAGTCTATGGCTACACCTTC. Its translation is CASSPDGAVYGYTF.

The DNA of the CDR3 is TGCGCCAGCAGCCAAGAAGGGCGGATCAACAATGAGCAGTTCTTC. It yields the protein CASSQEGRINNEQFF. The chain has TRBV4-1 and TRBJ2-1; no definite D call. Germline loops: CDR1 MGHRA, CDR2 YSYEKL. V was pared by 0 bases and J by 5 bases, with 11 bases between. The CDR3 runs to 15 residues.

There are many counts of this clonotype. The V gene is TRBV7-2, the J gene TRBJ2-7, with a weak D call TRBD2 (5 bases). The CDR3 covers 12 residues. Trimming removed 3 bases from V and 6 bases from J, with 9 bases in between. Germline loops: CDR1 SGHTA, CDR2 FQGNSA. In DNA, the CDR3 is TGTGCCAGCAGCTTTGGAGGTTCCGAGCAGTACTTC. This encodes CASSFGGSEQYF.

The chain has TRBV7-9 and TRBJ1-5; perhaps TRBD1 as D (5 bases). CDR1 and CDR2 (germline): SEHNR, FQNEAQ (reference sequence). The CDR3 sequence is 15 residues long. Trimming took 1 base from V and 4 from J, leaving 11 bases between them. CDR3: CASSLGGGVNQPQHF. DNA of the CDR3: TGTGCCAGCAGCTTAGGGGGGGGGGTAAATCAGCCCCAGCATTTT.

This chain joins TRBV7-9 and TRBJ2-2; TRBD1 matches 7 bases. The CDR3 sequence is 16 residues long. Germline CDR1 and CDR2: SEHNR and FQNEAQ (reference sequence). Germline trimming cut 5 bases from V and 0 bases from J; bases unmatched to any gene: 6. In DNA form, the CDR3 reads TGTGCCAGCAGCCTAAGGGACAGAGCGAACACCGGGGAGCTGTTTTTT. Translated: CASSLRDRANTGELFF.

The chain joins TRBV10-3 to TRBJ1-5; D may be TRBD1 (5 bases). The CDR3 has 13 amino acids. The V end was cut by 6 bases, the J end by 2 bases, with 8 bases between. Germline lookup yields CDR1 ENHRY and CDR2 SYGVKD. The CDR3: CAIRRGGNQPQHF. The CDR3 DNA reads as TGTGCCATCAGAAGGGGAGGCAATCAGCCCCAGCATTTT.

This sequence joins TRBV7-9 and TRBJ1-4; unclear D gene. The germline CDR1 and CDR2 sequences are SEHNR and FQNEAQ (reference sequence). Trimming stripped 0 bases from V and 8 bases from J, with 13 bases between. The CDR3 covers 15 residues. DNA for the CDR3: TGTGCCAGCAGCTTAGCGGGCGGCTTTAAGGAAAAACTGTTTTTT. Protein product: CASSLAGGFKEKLFF.

The rearrangement joins TRBV5-6 to TRBJ2-1; D is possibly TRBD1 (5 bases). V gave up 6 bases and J gave up 5 bases, with 12 bases separating them. The CDR3 loop spans 13 amino acids. Germline CDR1 reads SGHDT; CDR2 reads YYEEEE. In DNA, the CDR3 is TGTGCCAGCATGACAGCCGGTCACAATGAGCAGTTCTTC. It specifies CASMTAGHNEQFF.

There are a few counts of this clonotype. The V call is TRBV11-2, the J call TRBJ2-4; no reliable D call. Germline V lookup: CDR1 SGHAT, CDR2 FQNNGV. Trimming stripped 3 bases from V and 0 bases from J, with 9 bases between. This CDR3 has 15 residues. The CDR3 nucleotides read TGTGCCAGCAGCTTTGGGGATTTAGCCAAAAACATTCAGTACTTC. Translation gives CASSFGDLAKNIQYF.

The table lists this clonotype with a count of one. The CDR3 DNA reads TGTGCCAGCAGCCAACCGAGGACTAGCGGGGGATCCTACGAGCAGTACTTC. This translates into CASSQPRTSGGSYEQYF. The V call is TRBV4-2, the J call TRBJ2-7; 13 nucleotides match TRBD2. In germline, CDR1 is LGHNA, CDR2 YNFKEQ. With 2 bases clipped from V and 1 base from J, the junction kept 5 bases outside the gene matches. The CDR3 has 17 residues.

The chain carries TRBV6-6 and TRBJ1-1; TRBD1 might be the D (5 bases). Trimming took 6 bases from V and 10 from J, leaving 15 bases between them. The CDR3 is 12 residues long. Germline CDR1 and CDR2: MNHNY and SVGAGI (reference sequence). Written as DNA, the CDR3 is TGTGCCAGCAGGGAGAGGAGGAGGGGAGCTTTCTTT. Residues: CASRERRRGAFF.

In this sample, this clonotype turned up a few times. This chain connects TRBV2 to TRBJ1-5; D uncertain. Germline V gene lookup returns CDR1 SNHLY and CDR2 FYNNEI. CDR3 length: 14 residues. Trimming left V 2 bases short and J 6 bases short, with 11 bases between. The CDR3 protein is CASSESRSVQPQHF. The CDR3 DNA sequence: TGTGCCAGCAGTGAAAGCAGGTCGGTTCAGCCCCAGCATTTT.

This clonotype was picked up many times. This chain links TRBV7-2 with TRBJ2-7, with 11 bases matching TRBD2. The junction had 12 bases not matched to a gene; V was cut back by 2 bases and J by 0 bases. The CDR3 length is 19 residues. Per the germline V gene, CDR1 is SGHTA and CDR2 is FQGNSA. CDR3 bases: TGTGCCAGCAGCTTACGGGGAGGACTAGCGGGCGGCCCCTCCTACGAGCAGTACTTC. Amino acids: CASSLRGGLAGGPSYEQYF. The whole variable domain, remainder taken from reference TRBV7-2 and TRBJ2-7, is GAGVSQSPSNKVTEKGKDVELRCDPISGHTALYWYRQSLGQGLEFLIYFQGNSAPDKSGLPSDRFSAERTGGSVSTLTIQRTQQEDSAVYLCASSLRGGLAGGPSYEQYFGPGTRLTVT.

This clonotype has only a few counts. The chain couples TRBV27 to TRBJ2-7, with 9 positions matching TRBD1. The CDR3 is 18 residues long. Losses at the gene ends were 0 bases for V and 7 bases for J; bases not matched to a gene: 16. In germline, CDR1 is MNHEY, CDR2 SMNVEV (reference sequence). The CDR3 DNA sequence: TGTGCCAGCAGTTTATCGATTTCTCGGACAGGGGCCGCGAGAGAGCAGTACTTC. Translation gives CASSLSISRTGAAREQYF.

This sequence joins TRBV19 and TRBJ2-5; 7 nucleotides align to TRBD2. From germline, CDR1 is LNHDA and CDR2 SQIVND (reference sequence). Trimming at V came to 7 bases and at J to 2 bases, leaving 7 bases not matched to a gene. CDR3 size: 14 residues. CDR3: CASKRSSGQETQYF. The CDR3 region has the DNA TGTGCCAGTAAGCGCTCTAGCGGACAAGAGACCCAGTACTTC.

The chain employs TRBV19 and TRBJ2-5, with D tentatively TRBD1 (5 bases). Between the trimmed V and J ends, which lost 7 bases and 5 bases, there was a span of 14 bases. The germline gives CDR1 LNHDA, CDR2 SQIVND (reference sequence). There are 13 residues in the CDR3. The CDR3 DNA reads as TGTGCCAGTACCTCCGGACATGTTGAGACCCAGTACTTC. This translates into CASTSGHVETQYF.

This chain links TRBV4-1 with TRBJ2-7, with D possibly being TRBD2 (6 bases). The V end was cut by 1 base, the J end by 5 bases, with 15 bases between. CDR1 is MGHRA and CDR2 is YSYEKL in the germline V gene. CDR3 length: 15 residues. CDR3 sequence (DNA): TGCGCCAGCAGCCAAGTCCAAGCGGAGGGGAACGAGCAGTACTTC. It encodes CASSQVQAEGNEQYF.

This clonotype was counted a few times. The chain has TRBV7-2 and TRBJ2-1; D ambiguous. The CDR3 consists of 15 residues. V was cut by 6 bases and J by 3 bases, with 15 bases left in between. Germline CDR1 SGHTA, CDR2 FQGNSA. The CDR3 region has the DNA TGTGCCAGCAGAAAGCTTGGCGGAAACTACAATGAGCAGTTCTTC. This codes for CASRKLGGNYNEQFF.

A single count supports this clonotype. This rearrangement joins TRBV24-1 to TRBJ2-2, with D tentatively TRBD1 or TRBD2 (5 bases each). V lost 4 bases and J 7 bases, leaving 9 bases between the germline ends. The CDR3 is made up of 13 amino acids. CDR1 and CDR2 (germline): KGHDR, SFDVKD. CDR3 bases: TGTGCCACCAGTGACAGGGCGGGCGGGGAGCTGTTTTTT. Its translation: CATSDRAGGELFF.

This clonotype has only a few counts. The V and J genes are TRBV20-1 and TRBJ2-7, with D unclear. CDR1 is DFQATT and CDR2 is SNEGSKA in the germline V gene (reference sequence). The CDR3 is 13 residues long. Deletions cut 6 bases from V and 3 bases from J, with 15 bases between. The CDR3 protein is CSAPKASNYEQYF. The CDR3 nucleotides read TGCAGTGCCCCCAAGGCCAGCAACTACGAGCAGTACTTC.